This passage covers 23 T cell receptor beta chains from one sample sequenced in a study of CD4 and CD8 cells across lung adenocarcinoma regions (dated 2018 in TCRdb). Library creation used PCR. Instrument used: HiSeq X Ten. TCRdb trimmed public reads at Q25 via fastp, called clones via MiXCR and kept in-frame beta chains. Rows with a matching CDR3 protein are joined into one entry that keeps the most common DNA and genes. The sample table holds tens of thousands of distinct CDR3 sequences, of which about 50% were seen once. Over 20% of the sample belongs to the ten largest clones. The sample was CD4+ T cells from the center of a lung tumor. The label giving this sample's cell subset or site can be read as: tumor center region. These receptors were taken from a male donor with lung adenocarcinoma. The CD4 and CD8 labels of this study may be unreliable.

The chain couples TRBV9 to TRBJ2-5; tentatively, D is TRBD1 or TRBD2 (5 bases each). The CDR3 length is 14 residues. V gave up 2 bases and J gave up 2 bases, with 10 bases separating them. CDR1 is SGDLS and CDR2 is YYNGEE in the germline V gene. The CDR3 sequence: CASSVGAKQETQYF. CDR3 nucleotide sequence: TGTGCCAGCAGCGTCGGGGCCAAACAAGAGACCCAGTACTTC.

CDR3 coding DNA: TGTGCCAGCGGCCTCCAGTCTGGGATTCCCGGTGCGCAGTATTTT. Amino acids: CASGLQSGIPGAQYF. This chain joins TRBV6-1 and TRBJ2-3; D gene unclear. Germline CDR1 reads MNHNS; CDR2 reads SASEGT. V shed 8 bases and J shed 10 bases, with 25 bases lying between them. The CDR3 length is 15 residues.

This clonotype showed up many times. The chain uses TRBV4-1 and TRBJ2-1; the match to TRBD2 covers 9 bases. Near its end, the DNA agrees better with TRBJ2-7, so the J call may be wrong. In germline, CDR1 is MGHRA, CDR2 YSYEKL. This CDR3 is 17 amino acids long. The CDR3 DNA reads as TGCGCCAGCAGCCAAACTACTAGCGGGCCCAGGTCGGACGAGCAGTACTTC. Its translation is CASSQTTSGPRSDEQYF.

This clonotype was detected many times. This CDR3 reads CASSQQDVAYEQYF. The CDR3 DNA sequence: TGCGCCAGCAGCCAACAGGACGTAGCCTACGAGCAGTACTTC. The J gene is TRBJ2-7, the V gene TRBV4-1; D remains ambiguous. V was cut by 2 bases and J by 2 bases, with 10 bases left in between. Germline values: CDR1 MGHRA, CDR2 YSYEKL. This CDR3 region has 14 residues.

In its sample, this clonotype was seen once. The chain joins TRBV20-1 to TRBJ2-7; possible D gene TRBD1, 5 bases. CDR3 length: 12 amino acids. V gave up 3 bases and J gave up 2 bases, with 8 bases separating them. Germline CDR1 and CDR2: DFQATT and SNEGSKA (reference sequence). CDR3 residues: CSASLGAYEQYF. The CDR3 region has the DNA TGCAGTGCTAGCTTAGGGGCCTACGAGCAGTACTTC.

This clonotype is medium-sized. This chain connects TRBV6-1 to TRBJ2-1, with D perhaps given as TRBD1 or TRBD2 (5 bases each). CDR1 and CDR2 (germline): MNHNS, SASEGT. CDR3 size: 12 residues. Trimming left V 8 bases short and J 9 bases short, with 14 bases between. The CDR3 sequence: CASVGPGFEQFF. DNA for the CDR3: TGTGCCAGCGTGGGACCAGGGTTTGAGCAGTTCTTC.

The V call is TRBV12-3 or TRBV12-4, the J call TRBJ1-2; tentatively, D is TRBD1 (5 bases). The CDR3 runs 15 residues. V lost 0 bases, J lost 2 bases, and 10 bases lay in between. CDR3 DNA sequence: TGTGCCAGCAGTTTAGCAGGGGTCGGCAACTATGGCTACACCTTC. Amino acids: CASSLAGVGNYGYTF.

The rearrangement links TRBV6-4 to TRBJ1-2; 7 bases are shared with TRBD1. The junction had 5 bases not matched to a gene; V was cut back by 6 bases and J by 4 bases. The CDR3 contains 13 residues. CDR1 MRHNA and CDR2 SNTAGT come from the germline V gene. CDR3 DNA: TGTGCCAGCAGCCCCCAGGGGGGCTATGGCTACACCTTC. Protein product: CASSPQGGYGYTF.

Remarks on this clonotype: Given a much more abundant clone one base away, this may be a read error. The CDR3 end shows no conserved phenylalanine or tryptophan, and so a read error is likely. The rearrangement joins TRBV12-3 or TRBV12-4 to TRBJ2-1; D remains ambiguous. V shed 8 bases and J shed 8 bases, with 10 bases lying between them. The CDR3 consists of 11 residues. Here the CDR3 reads CASRVGDEQFL. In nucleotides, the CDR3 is TGTGCCAGCCGTGTGGGCGATGAGCAGTTCCTC.

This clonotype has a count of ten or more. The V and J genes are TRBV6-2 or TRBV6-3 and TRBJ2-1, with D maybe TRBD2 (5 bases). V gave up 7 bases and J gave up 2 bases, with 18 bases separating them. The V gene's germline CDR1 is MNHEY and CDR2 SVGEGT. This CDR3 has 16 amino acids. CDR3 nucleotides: TGTGCCAGCAAACGAACGGGGAACCTAGCCTACAATGAGCAGTTCTTC. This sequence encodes CASKRTGNLAYNEQFF.

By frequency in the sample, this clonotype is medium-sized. In DNA form, the CDR3 reads TGTGCCAGCAGTTACTCGGCTAATACGGGGACCTACGAGCAGTACTTC. This codes for CASSYSANTGTYEQYF. This chain joins TRBV6-5 and TRBJ2-7; D is perhaps TRBD2 (5 bases). This CDR3 contains 16 residues. V lost 0 bases and J 2 bases, leaving 14 bases between the germline ends. Germline CDR1 and CDR2: MNHEY and SVGAGI.

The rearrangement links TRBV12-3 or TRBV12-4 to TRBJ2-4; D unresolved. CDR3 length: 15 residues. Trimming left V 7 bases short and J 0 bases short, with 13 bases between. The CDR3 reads CASTQTGLAKNIQYF. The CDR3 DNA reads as TGTGCCAGCACCCAAACGGGTCTAGCCAAAAACATTCAGTACTTC.

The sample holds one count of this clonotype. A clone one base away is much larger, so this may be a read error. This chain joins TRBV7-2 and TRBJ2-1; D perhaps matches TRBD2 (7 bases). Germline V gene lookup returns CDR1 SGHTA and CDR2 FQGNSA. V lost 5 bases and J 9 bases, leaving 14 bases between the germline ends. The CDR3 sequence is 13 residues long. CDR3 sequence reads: CASSRRGAGEQFF. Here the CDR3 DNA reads TGTGCCAGCAGCCGCCGGGGGGCTGGTGAGCAGTTCTTC.

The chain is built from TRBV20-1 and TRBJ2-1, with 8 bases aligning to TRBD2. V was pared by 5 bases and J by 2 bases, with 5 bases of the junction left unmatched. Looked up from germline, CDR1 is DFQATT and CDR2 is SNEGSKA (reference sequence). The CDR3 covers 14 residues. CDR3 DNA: TGCAGTGCTCCACTAGCGGAGGCCTACAATGAGCAGTTCTTC. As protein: CSAPLAEAYNEQFF.

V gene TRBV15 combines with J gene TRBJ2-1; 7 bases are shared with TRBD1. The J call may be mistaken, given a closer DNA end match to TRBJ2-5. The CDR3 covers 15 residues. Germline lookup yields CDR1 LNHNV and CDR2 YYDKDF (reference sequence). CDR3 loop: CATSRWTGSYETQYF. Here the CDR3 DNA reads TGTGCCACCAGCAGATGGACAGGATCGTACGAGACCCAGTACTTC.

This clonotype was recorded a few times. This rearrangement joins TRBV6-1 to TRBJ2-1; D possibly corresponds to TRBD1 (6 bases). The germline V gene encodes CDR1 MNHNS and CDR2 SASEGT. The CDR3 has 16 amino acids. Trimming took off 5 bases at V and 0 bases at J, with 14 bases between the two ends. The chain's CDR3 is CASSPRRGGSYNEQFF. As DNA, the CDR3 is TGTGCCAGCAGTCCCCGGAGAGGGGGCTCCTACAATGAGCAGTTCTTC.

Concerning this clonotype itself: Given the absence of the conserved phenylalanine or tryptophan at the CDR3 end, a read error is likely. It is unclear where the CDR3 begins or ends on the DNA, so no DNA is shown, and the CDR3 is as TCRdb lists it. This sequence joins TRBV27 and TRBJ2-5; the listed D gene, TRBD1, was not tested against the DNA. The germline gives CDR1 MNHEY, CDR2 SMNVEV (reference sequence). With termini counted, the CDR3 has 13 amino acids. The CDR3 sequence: CASRQGGQETQYS.

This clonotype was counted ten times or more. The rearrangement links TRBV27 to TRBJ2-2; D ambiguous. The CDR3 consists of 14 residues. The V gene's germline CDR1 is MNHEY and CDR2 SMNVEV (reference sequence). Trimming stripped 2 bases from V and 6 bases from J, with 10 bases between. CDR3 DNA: TGTGCCAGCAGTTTAAAACAGTCCGCCGGGGAGCTGTTTTTT. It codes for CASSLKQSAGELFF.

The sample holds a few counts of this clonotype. DNA of the CDR3: TGTGCCAGCAGTGAAGCCACGGCCGGGGGAAGCACAGATACGCAGTATTTT. Translation gives CASSEATAGGSTDTQYF. This rearrangement joins TRBV25-1 to TRBJ2-3; tentative D call: TRBD2 (6 bases). The CDR3 runs 17 residues. Germline CDR1 and CDR2: MGHDK and SYGVNS. V gave up 2 bases and J gave up 0 bases, with 15 bases separating them.

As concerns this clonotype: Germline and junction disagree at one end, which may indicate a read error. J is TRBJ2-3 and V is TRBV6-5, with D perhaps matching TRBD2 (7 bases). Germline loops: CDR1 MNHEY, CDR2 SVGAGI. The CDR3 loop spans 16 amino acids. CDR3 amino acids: CATAVTGGGAKDTQYF. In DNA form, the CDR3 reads TGTGCCACAGCAGTTACGGGGGGCGGAGCCAAAGATACTCAGTATTTT.

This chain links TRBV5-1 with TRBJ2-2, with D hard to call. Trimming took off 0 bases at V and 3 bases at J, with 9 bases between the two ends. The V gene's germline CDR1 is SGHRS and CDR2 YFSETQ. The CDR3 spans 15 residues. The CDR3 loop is CASSLGASYTGELFF. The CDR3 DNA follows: TGCGCCAGCAGCTTGGGTGCGAGCTACACCGGGGAGCTGTTTTTT.

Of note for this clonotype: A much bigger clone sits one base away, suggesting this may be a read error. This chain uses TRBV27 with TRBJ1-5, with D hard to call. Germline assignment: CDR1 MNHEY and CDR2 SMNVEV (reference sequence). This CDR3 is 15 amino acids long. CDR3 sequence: CASRPGIGSNQPHHF. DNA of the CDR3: TGTGCCAGCAGGCCCGGGATAGGTAGCAATCAGCCCCACCATTTT.

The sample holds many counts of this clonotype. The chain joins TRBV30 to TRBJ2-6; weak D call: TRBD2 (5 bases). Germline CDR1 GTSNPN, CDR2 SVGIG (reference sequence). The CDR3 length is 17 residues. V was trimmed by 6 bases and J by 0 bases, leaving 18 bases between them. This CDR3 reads CACPDWEISSGANVLTF. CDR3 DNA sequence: TGTGCCTGCCCGGACTGGGAAATTAGCTCTGGGGCCAACGTCCTGACTTTC.